This TCR beta chain was sequenced during a study of T cell changes during pregnancy in multiple sclerosis. The CDR3 spans 15 residues. The V end lost 3 bases, the J end lost 3 bases, and 13 bases lay between the germline ends. CDR1 is MDHEN and CDR2 is SYDVKM in the germline V gene. Repertoires were generated with immunoSEQ multiplex PCR, while TCRdb's copy carries only in-frame clones and drops some. The sample includes more than 70,000 clones, 92% seen only once; the top ten take 2% to 2.5%. The receptor's source is a female donor with multiple sclerosis, enrolled in a pregnancy study. The chain couples TRBV28 to TRBJ2-3; D is perhaps TRBD1 (5 bases). The specimen comprised peripheral blood, sampled before pregnancy. This CDR3 is CASSLSQGRTDTQYF. CDR3 bases: TGTGCCAGCAGTTTGAGTCAGGGAAGGACAGATACGCAGTATTTT.